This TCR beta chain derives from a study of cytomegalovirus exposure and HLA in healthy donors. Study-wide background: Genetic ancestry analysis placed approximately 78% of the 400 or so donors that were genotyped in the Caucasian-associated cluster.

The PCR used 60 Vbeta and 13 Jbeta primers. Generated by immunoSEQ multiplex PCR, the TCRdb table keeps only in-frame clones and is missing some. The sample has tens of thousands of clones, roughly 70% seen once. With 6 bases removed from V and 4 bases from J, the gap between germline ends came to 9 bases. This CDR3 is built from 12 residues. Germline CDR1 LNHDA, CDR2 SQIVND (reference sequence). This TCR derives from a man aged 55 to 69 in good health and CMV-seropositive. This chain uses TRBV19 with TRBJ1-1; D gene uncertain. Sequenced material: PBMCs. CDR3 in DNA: TGTGCCAGTAGACTTACCCCCACTGAAGCTTTCTTT. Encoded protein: CASRLTPTEAFF. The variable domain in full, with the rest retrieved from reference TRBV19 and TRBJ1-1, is DGGITQSPKYLFRKEGQNVTLSCEQNLNHDAMYWYRQDPGQGLRLIYYSQIVNDFQKGDIAEGYSVSREKKESFPLTVTSAQKNPTAFYLCASRLTPTEAFFGQGTRLTVV.